This T cell receptor (beta chain) was profiled in a study of blood T cell repertoires in COVID-19. Study-level background: COVID-19 samples, acute and convalescent, were from the United States, Italy and Spain. Sources were T cells, B-cell-depleted T cells, or PBMCs; the material itself was cDNA or gDNA.

Authors' data handling: Amplification with reference gene primers provided the estimates of nucleated cell counts. Sequencing used immunoSEQ multiplex PCR; TCRdb keeps in-frame clones, though not all of them. That table supplies the V and J calls and clone size; D and trimming were determined from the DNA. The table shows 140,000 or so clones, with roughly 80% occurring only once. Germline V gene lookup returns CDR1 WSHSY and CDR2 SAAADI. This CDR3 contains 11 residues. V lost 8 bases, J lost 1 base, and 5 bases lay in between. This clone was counted ten times or more. The chain has TRBV10-2 and TRBJ2-5; possible D gene TRBD2, 5 bases. Specimen: peripheral blood. This receptor was taken from a man aged 50-59 years with active or convalescent COVID-19. The CDR3 loop reads CASRGQETQYF. The CDR3 bases are TGCGCCAGCCGGGGCCAAGAGACCCAGTACTTC.